The source of this TCR beta chain is a study of T cells after posttransplantation cyclophosphamide. The study's findings and limits: TRB overlap between skin or GI tissue T cells and blood was limited. Recipient CMV seropositivity and CMV reactivation strongly tracked TRB clonality. Donor-recipient repertoire similarity was low at 1-2 months, rising over year one.

The CDR3 is 15 residues long. CDR1 and CDR2 from the germline V gene are GTSNPN and SVGIG (reference sequence). Unmatched junction bases numbered 5, after V lost 3 bases and J lost 2 bases. Cyclophosphamide on days +3 and +4 followed busulfan-fludarabine conditioning and a marrow graft. TCRdb keeps only in-frame clones here, not all; method: immunoSEQ multiplex PCR. Listed for the sample are some 10,000 clones, none seen a single time. Regarding this clone: The antigen remains unidentified.

The sample in question was PBMCs, obtained after allogeneic stem cell transplant with posttransplant cyclophosphamide. The receptor was isolated from a female patient aged 35-55 years who received an allogeneic stem cell transplant from a related donor, was CMV-positive, and had no GVHD. Some T cells may have come from the graft donor. This chain connects TRBV30 to TRBJ2-3, with 10 nucleotides matching TRBD2. CDR3 DNA: TGTGCCTGGAGGACTCTAGCGGGGGTCACAGATACGCAGTATTTT. Its protein is CAWRTLAGVTDTQYF. The variable domain in full, completed from reference TRBV30 and TRBJ2-3, reads SQTIHQWPATLVQPVGSPLSLECTVEGTSNPNLYWYRQAAGRGLQLLFYSVGIGQISSEVPQNLSASRPQDRQFILSSKKLLLSDSGFYLCAWRTLAGVTDTQYFGPGTRLTVL.